This T cell receptor (beta chain) was captured by sequencing in a study of glioma-infiltrating T cells. Study-level findings and limits: Tissue-blood divergence was below expectation in non-neoplastic patients, above in gliomas. Tissue and blood shared very few CDR3 sequences.

TCR alpha and beta CDR3 regions were amplified from RNA using iRepertoire nested multiplex PCR. TCRdb analysed the multiplex PCR reads with MiXCR anew, one entry per CDR3 protein. The sample has about 140,000 distinct CDR3 sequences, about two fifths seen once. The V gene end was trimmed by 0 bases and the J gene end by 4 bases; junction bases not matched to a gene: 9. This CDR3 region has 17 residues. Germline V gene data show CDR1 as MGHRA and CDR2 as YSYEKL. For this clonotype: The antigen remains unidentified.

This receptor was identified in a human donor with low-grade glioma or glioblastoma, undergoing nonglioma brain surgery, or in good health (not recorded which). The chain recombines TRBV4-1 with TRBJ2-3; 8 bases align to TRBD2. Sequencing was carried out using glioma tissue, nonneoplastic brain tissue, or PBMCs (not recorded which). CDR3 protein: CASSQDNQREYADTQYF. CDR3 in DNA: TGCGCCAGCAGCCAAGATAACCAGCGGGAGTACGCAGATACGCAGTATTTT.